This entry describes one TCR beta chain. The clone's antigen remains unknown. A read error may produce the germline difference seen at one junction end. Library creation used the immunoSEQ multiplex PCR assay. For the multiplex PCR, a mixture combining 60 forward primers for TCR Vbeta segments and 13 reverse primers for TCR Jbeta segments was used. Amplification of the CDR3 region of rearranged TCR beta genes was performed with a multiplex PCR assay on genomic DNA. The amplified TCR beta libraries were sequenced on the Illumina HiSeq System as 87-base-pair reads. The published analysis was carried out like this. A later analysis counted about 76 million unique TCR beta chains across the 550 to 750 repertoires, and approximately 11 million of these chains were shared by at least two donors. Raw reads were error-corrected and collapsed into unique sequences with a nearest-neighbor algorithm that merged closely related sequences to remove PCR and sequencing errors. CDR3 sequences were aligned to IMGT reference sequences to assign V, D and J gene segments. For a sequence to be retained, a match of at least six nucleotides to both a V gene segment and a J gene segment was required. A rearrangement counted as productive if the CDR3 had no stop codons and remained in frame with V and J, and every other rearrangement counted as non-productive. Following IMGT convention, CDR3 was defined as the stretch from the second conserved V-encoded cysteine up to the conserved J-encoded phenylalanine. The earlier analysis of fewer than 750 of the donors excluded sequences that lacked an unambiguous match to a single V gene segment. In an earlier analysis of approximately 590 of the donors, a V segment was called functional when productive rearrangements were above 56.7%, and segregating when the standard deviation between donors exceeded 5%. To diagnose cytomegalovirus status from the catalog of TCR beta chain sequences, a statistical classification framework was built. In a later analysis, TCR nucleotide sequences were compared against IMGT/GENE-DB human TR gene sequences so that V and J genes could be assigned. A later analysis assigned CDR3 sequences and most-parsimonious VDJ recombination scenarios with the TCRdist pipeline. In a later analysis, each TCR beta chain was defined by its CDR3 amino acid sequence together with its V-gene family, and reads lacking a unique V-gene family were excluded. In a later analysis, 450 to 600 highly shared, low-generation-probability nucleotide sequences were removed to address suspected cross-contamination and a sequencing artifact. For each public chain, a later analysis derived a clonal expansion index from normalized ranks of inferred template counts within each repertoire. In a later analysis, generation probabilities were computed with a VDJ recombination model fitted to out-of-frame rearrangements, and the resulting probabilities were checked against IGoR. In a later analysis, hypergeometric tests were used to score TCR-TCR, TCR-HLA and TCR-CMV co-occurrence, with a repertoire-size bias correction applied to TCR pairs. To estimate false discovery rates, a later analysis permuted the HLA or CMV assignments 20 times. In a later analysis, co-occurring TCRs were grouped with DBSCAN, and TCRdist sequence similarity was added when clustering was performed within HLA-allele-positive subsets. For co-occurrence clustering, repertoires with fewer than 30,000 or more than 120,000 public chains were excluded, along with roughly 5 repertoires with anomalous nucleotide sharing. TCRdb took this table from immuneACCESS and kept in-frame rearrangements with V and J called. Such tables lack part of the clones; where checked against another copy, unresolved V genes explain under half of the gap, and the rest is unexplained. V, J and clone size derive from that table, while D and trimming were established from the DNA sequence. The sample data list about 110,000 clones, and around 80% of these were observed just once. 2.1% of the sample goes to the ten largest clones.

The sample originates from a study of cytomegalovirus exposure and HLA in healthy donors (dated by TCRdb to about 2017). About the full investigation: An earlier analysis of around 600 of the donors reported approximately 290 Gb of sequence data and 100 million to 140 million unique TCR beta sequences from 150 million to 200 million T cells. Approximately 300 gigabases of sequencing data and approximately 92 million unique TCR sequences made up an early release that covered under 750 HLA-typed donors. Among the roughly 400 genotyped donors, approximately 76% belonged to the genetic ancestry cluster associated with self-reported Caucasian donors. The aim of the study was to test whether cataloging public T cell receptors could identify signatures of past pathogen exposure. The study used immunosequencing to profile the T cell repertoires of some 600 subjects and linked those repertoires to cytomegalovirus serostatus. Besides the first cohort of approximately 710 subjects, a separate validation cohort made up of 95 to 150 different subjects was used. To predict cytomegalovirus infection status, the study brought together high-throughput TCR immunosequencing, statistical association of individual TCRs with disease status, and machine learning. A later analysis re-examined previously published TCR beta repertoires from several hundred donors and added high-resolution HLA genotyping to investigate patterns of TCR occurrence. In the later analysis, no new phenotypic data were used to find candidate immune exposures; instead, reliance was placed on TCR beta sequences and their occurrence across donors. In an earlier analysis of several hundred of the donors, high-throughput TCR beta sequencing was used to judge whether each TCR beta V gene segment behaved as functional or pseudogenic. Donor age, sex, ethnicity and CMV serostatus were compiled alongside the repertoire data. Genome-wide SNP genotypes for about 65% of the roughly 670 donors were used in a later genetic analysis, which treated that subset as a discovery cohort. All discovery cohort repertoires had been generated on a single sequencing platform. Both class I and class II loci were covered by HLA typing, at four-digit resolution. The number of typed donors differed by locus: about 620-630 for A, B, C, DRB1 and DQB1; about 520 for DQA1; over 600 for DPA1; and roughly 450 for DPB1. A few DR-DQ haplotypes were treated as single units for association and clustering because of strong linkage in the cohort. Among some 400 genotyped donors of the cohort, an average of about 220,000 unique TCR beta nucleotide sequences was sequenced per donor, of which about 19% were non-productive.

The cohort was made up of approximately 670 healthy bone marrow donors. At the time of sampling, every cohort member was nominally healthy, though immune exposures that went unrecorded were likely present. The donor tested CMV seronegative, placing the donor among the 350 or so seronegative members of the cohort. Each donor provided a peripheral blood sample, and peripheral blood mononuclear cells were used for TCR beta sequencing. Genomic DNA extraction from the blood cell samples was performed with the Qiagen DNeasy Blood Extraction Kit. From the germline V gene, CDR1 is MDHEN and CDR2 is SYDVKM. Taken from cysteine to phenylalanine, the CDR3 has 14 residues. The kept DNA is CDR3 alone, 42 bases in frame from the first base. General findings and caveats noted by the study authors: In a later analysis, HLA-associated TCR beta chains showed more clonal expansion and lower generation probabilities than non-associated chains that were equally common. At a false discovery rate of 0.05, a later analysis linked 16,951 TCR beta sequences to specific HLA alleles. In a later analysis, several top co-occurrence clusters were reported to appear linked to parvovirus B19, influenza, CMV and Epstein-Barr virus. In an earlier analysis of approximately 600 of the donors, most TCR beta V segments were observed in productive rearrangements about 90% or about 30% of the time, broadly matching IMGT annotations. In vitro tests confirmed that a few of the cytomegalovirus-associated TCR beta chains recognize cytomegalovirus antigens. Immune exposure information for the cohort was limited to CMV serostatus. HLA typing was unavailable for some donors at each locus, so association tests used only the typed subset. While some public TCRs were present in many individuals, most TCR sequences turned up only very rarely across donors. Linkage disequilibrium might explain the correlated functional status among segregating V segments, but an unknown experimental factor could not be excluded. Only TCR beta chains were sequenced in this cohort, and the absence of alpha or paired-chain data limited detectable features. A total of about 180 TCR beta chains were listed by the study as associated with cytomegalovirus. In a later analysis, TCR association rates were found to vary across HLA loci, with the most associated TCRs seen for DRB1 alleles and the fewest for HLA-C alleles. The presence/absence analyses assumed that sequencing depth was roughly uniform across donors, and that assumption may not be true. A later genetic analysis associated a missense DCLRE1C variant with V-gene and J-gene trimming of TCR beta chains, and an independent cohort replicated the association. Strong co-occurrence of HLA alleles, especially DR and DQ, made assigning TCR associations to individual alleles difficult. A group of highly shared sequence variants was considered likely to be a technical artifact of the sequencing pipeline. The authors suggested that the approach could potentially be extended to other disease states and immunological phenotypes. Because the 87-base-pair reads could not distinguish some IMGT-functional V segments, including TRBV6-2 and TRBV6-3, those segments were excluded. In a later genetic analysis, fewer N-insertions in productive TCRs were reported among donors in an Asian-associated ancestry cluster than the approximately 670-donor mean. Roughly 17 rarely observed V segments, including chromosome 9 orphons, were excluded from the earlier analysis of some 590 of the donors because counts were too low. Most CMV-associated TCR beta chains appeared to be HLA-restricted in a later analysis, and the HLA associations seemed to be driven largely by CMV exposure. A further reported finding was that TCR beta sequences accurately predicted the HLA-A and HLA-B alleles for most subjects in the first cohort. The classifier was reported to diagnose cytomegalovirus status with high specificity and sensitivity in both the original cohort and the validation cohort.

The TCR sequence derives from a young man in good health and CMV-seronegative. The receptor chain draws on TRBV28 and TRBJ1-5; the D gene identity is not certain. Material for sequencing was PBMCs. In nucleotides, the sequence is TGTGCCAGCAGGGCCCTTAACAGCAATCAGCCCCAGAATTTT. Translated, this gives CASRALNSNQPQNF.